This T cell receptor (beta chain) was retrieved from a study of OX40 agonist ivuxolimab in advanced cancers. Study observations and caveats: CD4+ and CD8+ T cells in blood underwent clonal expansion by week 6 at 0.1 to 3.0 mg/kg. Several nonresponders also turned out to have low normalized T-cell clonal expansion. The mean number of expanded clones was higher in CD8+ T cells than in CD4+.

Germline trimming cut 3 bases from V and 1 base from J; bases unmatched to any gene: 8. The CDR3 contains 16 residues. CDR1 and CDR2 from the germline V gene are SGDLS and YYNGEE. Samples of blood were obtained at baseline, on cycle 4 day 1, and on cycle 7 day 1. Sequencing was performed with immunoSEQ multiplex PCR; in TCRdb, only in-frame clones are kept and a portion is missing. The sample has around 47,000 clones, more than 85% seen once. Concerning this clone itself: The antigen is not known.

This chain uses TRBV9 with TRBJ1-1; 8 bases agree with TRBD1. The origin of this receptor is an adult with an advanced solid tumor such as melanoma, head and neck, liver or kidney cancer. The starting material was CD4+ or CD8+ T cells sorted from blood, obtained in a trial of the OX40 agonist ivuxolimab. The CDR3 nucleotides read TGTGCCAGCAGCGAAGATCCGGACAGGGAGAACACTGAAGCTTTCTTT. Amino acid sequence: CASSEDPDRENTEAFF.